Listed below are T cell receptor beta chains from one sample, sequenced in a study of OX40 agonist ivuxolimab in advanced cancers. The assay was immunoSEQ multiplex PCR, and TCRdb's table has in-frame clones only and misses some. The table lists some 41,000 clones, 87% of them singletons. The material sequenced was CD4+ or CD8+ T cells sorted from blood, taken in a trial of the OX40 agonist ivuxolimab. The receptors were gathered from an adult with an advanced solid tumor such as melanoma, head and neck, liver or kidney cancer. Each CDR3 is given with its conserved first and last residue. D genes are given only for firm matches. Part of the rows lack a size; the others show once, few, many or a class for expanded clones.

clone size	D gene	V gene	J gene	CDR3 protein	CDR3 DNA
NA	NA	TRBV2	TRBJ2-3	CASSKMGDTQYF	TGTGCCAGCAGCAAAATGGGTGATACGCAGTATTTT
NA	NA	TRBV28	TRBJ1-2	CASSVGGRRYGYTF	TGTGCCAGCAGCGTAGGGGGGCGGCGCTATGGCTACACCTTC
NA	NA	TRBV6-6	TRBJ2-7	CASSSGGEQYF	TGTGCCAGCAGTAGCGGTGGCGAGCAGTACTTC
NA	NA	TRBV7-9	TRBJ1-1	CASSPPGSAMNTEAFF	TGTGCCAGCAGCCCGCCGGGATCGGCGATGAACACTGAAGCTTTCTTT
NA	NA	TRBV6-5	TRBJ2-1	CASRRVNNEQFF	TGTGCCAGCAGGCGGGTCAACAATGAGCAGTTCTTC
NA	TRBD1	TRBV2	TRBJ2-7	CASIPSDRGWTYEQYF	TGTGCCAGCATTCCTTCAGACAGGGGCTGGACCTACGAGCAGTACTTC
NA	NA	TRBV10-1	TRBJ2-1	CASSEGFNEQFF	TGCGCCAGCAGTGAGGGGTTCAATGAGCAGTTCTTC
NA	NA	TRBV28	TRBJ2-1	CASSFAGILDEQFF	TGTGCCAGCAGTTTCGCAGGGATCTTAGATGAGCAGTTCTTC
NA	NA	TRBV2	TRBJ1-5	CASSKAEGNQPQHF	TGTGCCAGCAGTAAGGCGGAGGGCAATCAGCCCCAGCATTTT
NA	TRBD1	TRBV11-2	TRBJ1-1	CASRSTGGSTEAFF	TGTGCCAGCAGGTCGACAGGGGGCAGTACTGAAGCTTTCTTT
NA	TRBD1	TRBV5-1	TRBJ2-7	CASKGKDGTGPSYEQYF	TGCGCCAGCAAGGGGAAGGATGGGACAGGGCCTTCCTACGAGCAGTACTTC
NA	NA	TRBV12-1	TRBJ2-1	CASSFEHPGLAKLDEQFF	TGTGCCAGCAGCTTTGAACATCCGGGACTAGCGAAATTGGATGAGCAGTTCTTC
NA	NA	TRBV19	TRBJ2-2	CASSGVTGELFF	TGTGCCAGTAGCGGGGTCACCGGGGAGCTGTTTTTT
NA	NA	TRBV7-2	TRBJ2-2	CASSKPFFSNTGELFF	TGTGCCAGCTCGAAACCCTTCTTTTCGAACACCGGGGAGCTGTTTTTT
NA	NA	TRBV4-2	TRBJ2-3	CASSQGTFTDTQYF	TGTGCCAGCAGCCAAGGAACTTTCACAGATACGCAGTATTTT
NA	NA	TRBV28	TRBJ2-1	CASSFDQGGVDEQFF	TGTGCCAGCAGTTTCGACCAGGGTGGTGTGGATGAGCAGTTCTTC
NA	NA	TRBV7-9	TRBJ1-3	CASSSQEGKTGNTIYF	TGTGCCAGCAGCTCCCAGGAAGGGAAGACTGGAAACACCATATATTTT
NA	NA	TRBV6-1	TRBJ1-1	CASSEHGWDEAFF	TGTGCCAGCAGTGAACATGGGTGGGATGAAGCTTTCTTT
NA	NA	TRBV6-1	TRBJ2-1	CASSLTRSSYNEQFF	TGTGCCAGCAGTCTTACTAGGAGCTCCTACAATGAGCAGTTCTTC
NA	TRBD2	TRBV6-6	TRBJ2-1	CASSRLAGAVYNEQFF	TGTGCCAGCAGTCGACTAGCGGGAGCAGTATACAATGAGCAGTTCTTC
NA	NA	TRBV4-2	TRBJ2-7	CASSPWAGVQDEQYF	TGTGCCAGCAGCCCCTGGGCCGGGGTCCAGGACGAGCAGTACTTC
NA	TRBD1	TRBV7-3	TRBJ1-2	CASSEYDRVGGYTF	TGTGCCAGCAGCGAGTATGACAGGGTGGGTGGCTACACCTTC
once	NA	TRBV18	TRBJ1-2	CASPPDGYYGYTF	TGTGCCAGCCCACCGGACGGCTACTATGGCTACACCTTC
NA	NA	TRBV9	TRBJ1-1	CASSTGLPNTEAFF	TGTGCCAGCAGCACGGGACTCCCGAACACTGAAGCTTTCTTT
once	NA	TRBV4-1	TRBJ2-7	CASSQERGRRYEQYF	TGCGCCAGCAGCCAAGAAAGAGGGAGAAGATACGAGCAGTACTTC
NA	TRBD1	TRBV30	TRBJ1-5	CAWRTGGNQPQHF	TGTGCCTGGAGGACAGGGGGGAATCAGCCCCAGCATTTT
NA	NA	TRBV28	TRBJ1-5	CASSSPGREGGVAQHF	TGTGCCAGCAGTTCCCCCGGCAGGGAGGGGGGTGTGGCCCAGCATTTT
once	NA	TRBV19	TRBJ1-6	CASTLSGHSSYNSPLHF	TGTGCCAGTACTCTCAGTGGTCATAGCTCCTATAATTCACCCCTCCACTTT
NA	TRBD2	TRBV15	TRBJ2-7	CATSRGVSGRTYEQYF	TGTGCCACCAGCAGAGGGGTTAGCGGGAGGACCTACGAGCAGTACTTC
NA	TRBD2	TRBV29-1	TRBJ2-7	CSVGPTSVSYEQYF	TGCAGCGTTGGCCCGACTAGCGTCTCCTACGAGCAGTACTTC
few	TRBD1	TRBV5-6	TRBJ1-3	CASSFLTGTSGNTIYF	TGTGCCAGCAGCTTTCTGACAGGGACCTCTGGAAACACCATATATTTT
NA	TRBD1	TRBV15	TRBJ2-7	CATSRERRTGGEQYF	TGTGCCACCAGCAGGGAAAGAAGGACAGGCGGCGAGCAGTACTTC
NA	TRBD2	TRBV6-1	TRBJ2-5	CASSAMGGGETQYF	TGTGCCAGCAGCGCCATGGGGGGGGGAGAGACCCAGTACTTC
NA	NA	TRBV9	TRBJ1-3	CASSPAASGLSGNTIYF	TGTGCCAGCAGCCCAGCCGCCTCGGGACTCTCTGGAAACACCATATATTTT
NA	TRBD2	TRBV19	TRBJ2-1	CASSKAGGNNEQFF	TGTGCCAGTAGTAAAGCGGGAGGAAACAATGAGCAGTTCTTC
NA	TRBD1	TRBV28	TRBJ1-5	CASSLEVARQGVNQPQHF	TGTGCCAGCAGTTTAGAGGTTGCGAGACAGGGGGTCAATCAGCCCCAGCATTTT
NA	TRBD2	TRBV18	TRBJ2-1	CASSPGLAGANEQFF	TGTGCCAGCTCACCGGGACTAGCGGGAGCCAATGAGCAGTTCTTC
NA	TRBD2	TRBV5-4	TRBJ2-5	CASSFSSGRGETQYF	TGTGCCAGCAGCTTCTCTAGCGGGAGGGGCGAGACCCAGTACTTC
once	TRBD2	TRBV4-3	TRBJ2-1	CASSQVASGRTNEQFF	TGCGCCAGCAGCCAAGTGGCTAGCGGGAGAACAAATGAGCAGTTCTTC
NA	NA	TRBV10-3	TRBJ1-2	CAISESMQGDYGYTF	TGTGCCATCAGTGAGTCGATGCAGGGAGACTATGGCTACACCTTC
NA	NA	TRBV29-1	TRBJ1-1	CSADATNTEAFF	TGCAGCGCGGACGCAACGAACACTGAAGCTTTCTTT
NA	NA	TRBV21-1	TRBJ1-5	CASSKADRTVYSNQPQHF	TGTGCCAGCAGCAAAGCCGACCGGACAGTGTATAGCAATCAGCCCCAGCATTTT
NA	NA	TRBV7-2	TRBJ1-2	CASSLDRSGYTF	TGTGCCAGCAGCTTAGATCGGAGTGGCTACACCTTC
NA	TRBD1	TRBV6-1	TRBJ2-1	CASKWRTGFDEQFF	TGTGCCAGCAAATGGAGGACAGGGTTCGATGAGCAGTTCTTC
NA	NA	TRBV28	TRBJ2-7	CASSLKQYYEQYF	TGTGCCAGCAGTTTGAAACAGTACTACGAGCAGTACTTC
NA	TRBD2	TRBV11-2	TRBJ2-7	CASRVTASGSSYEQYF	TGTGCCAGCAGAGTAACCGCAAGCGGGAGCTCCTACGAGCAGTACTTC
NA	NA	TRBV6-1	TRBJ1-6	CASSEVYPLHF	TGTGCCAGCAGTGAGGTGTACCCCCTCCACTTT
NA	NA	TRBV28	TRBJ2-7	CACREPFSYEQYF	TGTGCTTGCCGGGAGCCCTTCTCCTACGAGCAGTACTTC